This T cell receptor (beta chain) comes out of a study of blood T cell repertoires in COVID-19. Some clones are missing from TCRdb's copy, which holds only in-frame ones; the method was immunoSEQ multiplex PCR. The sample lists about 310,000 clones, 80% to 90% occurring once. Sequenced sample: peripheral blood. The clonotype was recovered from a man between 50 and 59 years old with active or convalescent COVID-19.

Here the CDR3 reads CASSQDQPVGQVFGYTF. The CDR3 DNA reads TGCGCCAGCAGCCAAGATCAGCCCGTTGGTCAGGTTTTTGGCTACACCTTC. This rearrangement joins TRBV4-3 to TRBJ1-2; D gene ambiguous. V lost 0 bases to trimming and J lost 7 bases, with 21 bases between them. This CDR3 is built from 17 residues. From germline, CDR1 is LGHNA and CDR2 YSLEER.